The next 10 T cell receptor beta chains were all read from a single sample in a study of CD4+ T cells in melanoma. Data came from immunoSEQ multiplex PCR; TCRdb stores just in-frame clones and leaves some out. The sample contains some 12,000 clones, roughly 69% of which appear only once. The specimen sequenced was cells from a culture (not recorded whether cultured in vitro). The receptors stem from a human donor with melanoma.

This clone came up a few times. Other DNA sequences from this sample encode an identical CDR3 as well. V gene TRBV20-1 combines with J gene TRBJ1-1; D gene ambiguous. The germline V and J ends were trimmed by 3 bases and 5 bases, with 7 bases remaining between them. CDR3 length: 11 residues. Germline CDR1 DFQATT, CDR2 SNEGSKA (reference sequence). CDR3 nucleotide sequence: TGCAGTGCTAGTAGGGTGACTGAAGCTTTCTTT. Translating gives CSASRVTEAFF.

The chain carries TRBV6-1 and TRBJ2-3; D gene ambiguous. The CDR3 covers 11 residues. Germline V gene lookup returns CDR1 MNHNS and CDR2 SASEGT. CDR3 protein: CAGSSTDTQYF. The CDR3 DNA follows: TGTGCGGGCAGTAGCACAGATACGCAGTATTTT.

This clone is a singleton in its sample. The gene calls are TRBV2 and TRBJ1-2, with D perhaps matching TRBD1 (6 bases). CDR3 size: 12 residues. Trimming pared 7 bases from V and 10 bases from J, leaving 16 bases between. From germline, CDR1 is SNHLY and CDR2 FYNNEI. CDR3 coding DNA: TGTGCCAGCACCCGGACAGTTCGGTTCTACACCTTC. Protein: CASTRTVRFYTF.

The count of this clone is one. V usage is TRBV10-3 and J usage is TRBJ2-7, with a weak D call TRBD2 (6 bases). CDR3 length: 13 residues. V was clipped by 6 bases and J by 3 bases, with 12 bases between them. Germline-derived CDR1 and CDR2 are ENHRY and SYGVKD. The CDR3 nucleotides read TGTGCCATCAGCCGGGACTGGGACTACGAGCAGTACTTC. Its translation is CAISRDWDYEQYF.

The chain uses TRBV7-8 and TRBJ2-1; perhaps TRBD2 as D (6 bases). The CDR3 totals 14 residues. V was pared by 5 bases and J by 9 bases, with 17 bases between. The germline CDR1 and CDR2 sequences are SGHVS and FQNEAQ. The CDR3 loop is CASSPRGGFAEQFF. DNA of the CDR3: TGTGCCAGCAGCCCACGTGGAGGGTTCGCTGAGCAGTTCTTC.

In this sample, this clone turned up once. The chain couples TRBV6-4 to TRBJ1-1; 8 bases line up with TRBD1. CDR3 length: 14 residues. The junction had 6 bases not matched to a gene; V was cut back by 6 bases and J by 3 bases. From germline, CDR1 is MRHNA and CDR2 SNTAGT. The CDR3: CASRETGAHTEAFF. The CDR3 bases are TGTGCCAGCAGGGAGACAGGGGCGCACACTGAAGCTTTCTTT.

Here the CDR3 DNA reads TGCGCCAGCAGCTTGAGACGAGACACAGATACGCAGTATTTT. This codes for CASSLRRDTDTQYF. The chain employs TRBV5-1 and TRBJ2-3; D not resolved. Between the trimmed V and J ends, which lost 1 base and 2 bases, there was a span of 8 bases. Looked up from germline, CDR1 is SGHRS and CDR2 is YFSETQ. The CDR3 runs 14 residues.

This clone was seen a few times. The rearrangement uses TRBV9 and TRBJ1-2; D unclear. The V end was cut by 6 bases, the J end by 7 bases, with 19 bases between. Germline loops: CDR1 SGDLS, CDR2 YYNGEE. The CDR3 runs 14 residues. CDR3 protein: CASTQWTGESGYTF. The CDR3 nucleotides are TGTGCCAGCACTCAATGGACCGGGGAGTCTGGCTACACCTTC.

This clone has only one observation. The chain carries TRBV19 and TRBJ1-2; unclear D gene. Looked up from germline, CDR1 is LNHDA and CDR2 is SQIVND (reference sequence). CDR3 length: 13 amino acids. V lost 1 base and J 4 bases, leaving 7 bases between the germline ends. CDR3 in DNA: TGTGCCAGTAGTATAGGACCGCGCTATGGCTACACCTTC. This translates into CASSIGPRYGYTF.

A word on this clone: In the same sample, other DNA sequences code for this CDR3. The chain is built from TRBV5-1 and TRBJ1-2; TRBD1 is a possible D gene (5 bases). The V gene's germline CDR1 is SGHRS and CDR2 YFSETQ. V was shortened by 0 bases and J by 2 bases, with 8 bases between the two germline ends. This CDR3 has 14 residues. The CDR3 sequence is CASSLGQGNYGYTF. As DNA, the CDR3 is TGCGCCAGCAGCTTGGGGCAGGGAAACTATGGCTACACCTTC.